One TCR beta chain is described in this entry. The sample belongs to a study of blood T cell repertoires in COVID-19. Overall study context: The samples span acute and convalescent COVID-19 from the United States, Italy and Spain. Sample material is recorded as cDNA or gDNA derived from T cells, B-cell-depleted T cells, or PBMCs.

Germline V CDR1 and CDR2: MDHEN, SYDVKM. The CDR3 sequence is 13 residues long. Trimming stripped 2 bases from V and 12 bases from J, with 11 bases between. The table came from immunoSEQ multiplex PCR; TCRdb's copy has only in-frame clones and leaves some out. This sample has fewer than 250,000 clones, with about 91% found just once. This rearrangement joins TRBV28 to TRBJ1-6; D gene uncertain. This TCR was recovered from a young man with acute or convalescent COVID-19. What was sequenced was peripheral blood. This CDR3 reads CASSLVLYLPLHF. The CDR3, as DNA: TGTGCCAGCAGTTTAGTGTTGTATTTACCCCTCCACTTT.